These T cell receptor beta chains were read from a single sample in a study of cytomegalovirus exposure and HLA in healthy donors. TCRdb's table, derived via immunoSEQ multiplex PCR, lists solely in-frame clones and lacks some. The profile covers some 170,000 clones, with approximately 81% appearing a single time and around 6.7% taken by the ten largest. Sequencing used PBMCs. These receptors were taken from a woman aged 25-40 years in good health and CMV-seropositive. The CDR3 runs from the conserved cysteine through the conserved F or W. D genes are given only for firm matches. Rows may omit the clone size; those that give it use once, few, many or a size class.

NA	TRBV15	TRBD1	TRBJ1-1	CATSRGQFTEAFF	TGTGCCACCAGCAGGGGACAGTTCACTGAAGCTTTCTTT
NA	TRBV9	NA	TRBJ1-1	CASSAREDSRAEAFF	TGTGCCAGCAGCGCCCGGGAGGATTCTAGGGCTGAAGCTTTCTTT
NA	TRBV5-1	NA	TRBJ1-6	CASSLIENSPLHF	TGCGCCAGCAGCTTGATTGAGAATTCACCCCTCCACTTT
NA	TRBV4-3	NA	TRBJ1-1	CASSQDGRMNTEAFF	TGCGCCAGCAGCCAAGATGGCAGGATGAACACTGAAGCTTTCTTT
NA	TRBV19	NA	TRBJ1-5	CATSSGQTHWPQHF	TGTGCCACTTCCTCCGGACAGACTCATTGGCCCCAGCATTTT
NA	TRBV28	NA	TRBJ1-2	CASSSGSNYGYTF	TGTGCCAGCAGTTCGGGGAGTAACTATGGCTACACCTTC
NA	TRBV13	NA	TRBJ1-1	CASSYGAYSNTEAFF	TGTGCCAGCAGCTATGGGGCTTACTCGAACACTGAAGCTTTCTTT
NA	TRBV19	NA	TRBJ1-1	CASNPTGWITEAFF	TGTGCCAGTAATCCCACGGGATGGATCACTGAAGCTTTCTTT
NA	TRBV5-4	NA	TRBJ2-7	CASSPGHQLSYEQYF	TGTGCCAGCAGCCCCGGACACCAACTCTCCTACGAGCAGTACTTC
NA	TRBV4-2	NA	TRBJ1-3	CASSQDRGRVLGNTIYF	TGTGCCAGCAGCCAAGATCGAGGCAGGGTTTTAGGAAACACCATATATTTT
NA	TRBV9	TRBD1	TRBJ2-1	CASSVGGQSSSSYNEQFF	TGTGCCAGCAGCGTAGGGGGACAGAGTTCGAGCTCCTACAATGAGCAGTTCTTC
NA	TRBV9	TRBD2	TRBJ2-2	CASSSDLSGGYTGELFF	TGTGCCAGCAGCTCGGACCTTAGCGGGGGATACACCGGGGAGCTGTTTTTT
NA	TRBV7-2	NA	TRBJ2-1	CASSPYNEQFF	TGTGCCAGCAGCCCATACAATGAGCAGTTCTTC
NA	TRBV10-3	NA	TRBJ2-3	CAISRASGTDTQYF	TGTGCCATCAGCAGGGCATCTGGCACAGATACGCAGTATTTT
NA	TRBV9	NA	TRBJ2-7	CASSGDTATYEQYF	TGTGCCAGCAGCGGGGACACTGCCACCTACGAGCAGTACTTC
NA	TRBV9	NA	TRBJ2-1	CASSVGGNNEQFF	TGTGCCAGCAGCGTAGGAGGGAACAATGAGCAGTTCTTC
NA	TRBV10-3	NA	TRBJ2-7	CAISGGGGVNEQYF	TGTGCCATCAGTGGAGGAGGGGGGGTAAACGAGCAGTACTTC
NA	TRBV5-1	TRBD1	TRBJ2-6	CASSQGTGGSGANVLTF	TGCGCCAGCAGCCAAGGGACAGGGGGTTCTGGGGCCAACGTCCTGACTTTC
NA	TRBV12-5	TRBD1	TRBJ2-5	CASGLGDSAGETQYF	TGTGCTAGTGGTTTGGGGGACAGCGCTGGCGAGACCCAGTACTTC
NA	TRBV29-1	NA	TRBJ1-1	CSVMGRFWDTEAFF	TGCAGCGTTATGGGGCGCTTTTGGGACACTGAAGCTTTCTTT
NA	TRBV5-1	TRBD1	TRBJ2-5	CASSPIYRGPGETQYF	TGCGCCAGCAGCCCGATCTACAGGGGCCCGGGGGAGACCCAGTACTTC
once	TRBV20-1	NA	TRBJ1-2	CSARDRTF	TGCAGTGCTAGAGACCGCACCTTC
NA	TRBV5-6	TRBD2	TRBJ2-5	CASNLLTTSGETQYF	TGTGCCAGCAACCTGCTAACGACTAGCGGAGAGACCCAGTACTTC
NA	TRBV7-3	NA	TRBJ1-1	CASSLGGASTEAFF	TGTGCCAGCAGCTTAGGGGGGGCAAGCACTGAAGCTTTCTTT
once	TRBV2	NA	TRBJ1-1	CASSGVKNTEAFF	TGTGCCAGCTCGGGGGTCAAGAACACTGAAGCTTTCTTT
NA	TRBV5-4	TRBD2	TRBJ2-7	CASSLAGLAGGTSREQYF	TGTGCCAGCAGCTTGGCGGGACTAGCGGGGGGTACCTCACGGGAGCAGTACTTC
NA	TRBV28	NA	TRBJ1-2	CASSGGLGDFFYYGYTF	TGTGCCAGCTCCGGGGGGCTGGGGGACTTCTTCTACTATGGCTACACCTTC
few	TRBV15	NA	TRBJ2-5	CATSTYLKGGETQYF	TGTGCCACCAGCACCTACCTCAAGGGCGGGGAGACCCAGTACTTC
NA	TRBV11-3	NA	TRBJ2-5	CASSPTVQETQYF	TGTGCCAGCAGCCCCACGGTTCAAGAGACCCAGTACTTC
NA	TRBV6-6	NA	TRBJ2-1	CASSLGRQEQFF	TGTGCCAGCAGTCTGGGCCGTCAGGAGCAGTTCTTC
NA	TRBV19	TRBD1	TRBJ1-4	CASSLRQGVRVREKLFF	TGTGCCAGTAGTCTTCGACAGGGGGTACGGGTTAGGGAAAAACTGTTTTTT
NA	TRBV5-1	TRBD1	TRBJ2-7	CASSLPGQGPATYEQYF	TGCGCCAGCAGCTTACCGGGACAGGGGCCAGCGACCTACGAGCAGTACTTC
NA	TRBV12-5	NA	TRBJ2-5	CASGPGTLGETQYF	TGTGCTAGTGGTCCGGGGACACTCGGAGAGACCCAGTACTTC
NA	TRBV9	NA	TRBJ2-2	CASSVGSEGTGELFF	TGTGCCAGCAGCGTAGGTTCCGAGGGCACCGGGGAGCTGTTTTTT
NA	TRBV6-5	NA	TRBJ2-7	CASSRRGQDTYEQYF	TGTGCCAGCAGTCGCCGGGGACAAGATACCTACGAGCAGTACTTC
NA	TRBV14	NA	TRBJ1-5	CASSQVRDNNQPQHF	TGTGCCAGCAGCCAAGTGAGGGACAACAATCAGCCCCAGCATTTT
NA	TRBV7-9	TRBD1	TRBJ1-1	CASSHPRGPYGGSEAFF	TGTGCCAGCAGCCATCCTAGGGGGCCCTATGGGGGGTCTGAAGCTTTCTTT
NA	TRBV7-3	TRBD1	TRBJ1-2	CASSLRQGVGYTF	TGTGCCAGCAGCTTAAGACAGGGGGTAGGCTACACCTTC
NA	TRBV10-3	NA	TRBJ1-1	CAISAFPGDTEAFF	TGTGCCATCAGTGCCTTTCCAGGGGACACTGAAGCTTTCTTT
NA	TRBV7-9	NA	TRBJ1-2	CASSDRELPNYGYTF	TGTGCCAGCAGCGACCGGGAGCTCCCTAACTATGGCTACACCTTC
NA	TRBV6-5	NA	TRBJ1-1	CASRVGGTEAFF	TGTGCCAGCAGAGTGGGAGGCACTGAAGCTTTCTTT